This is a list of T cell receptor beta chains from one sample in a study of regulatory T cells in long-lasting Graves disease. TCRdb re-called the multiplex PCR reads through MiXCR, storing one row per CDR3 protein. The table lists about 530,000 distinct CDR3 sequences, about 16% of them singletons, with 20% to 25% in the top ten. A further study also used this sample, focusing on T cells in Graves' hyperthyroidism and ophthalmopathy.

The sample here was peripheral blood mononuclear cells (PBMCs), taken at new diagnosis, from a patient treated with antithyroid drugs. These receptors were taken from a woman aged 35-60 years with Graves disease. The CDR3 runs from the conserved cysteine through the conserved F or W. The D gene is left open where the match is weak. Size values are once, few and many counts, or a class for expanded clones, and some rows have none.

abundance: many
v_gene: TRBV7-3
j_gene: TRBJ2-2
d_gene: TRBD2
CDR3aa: CASSPAGGRDAGELFF
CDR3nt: TGTGCCAGCAGCCCGGCGGGGGGGCGGGATGCCGGGGAGCTGTTTTTT

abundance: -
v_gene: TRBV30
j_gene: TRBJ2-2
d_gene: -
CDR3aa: CASQGGGEANTGELFF
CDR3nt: TGTGCCTCCCAGGGGGGCGGGGAGGCGAACACCGGGGAGCTGTTTTTT

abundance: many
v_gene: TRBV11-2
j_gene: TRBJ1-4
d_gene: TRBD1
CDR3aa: CASSLSRGLNEKLFF
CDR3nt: TGTGCCAGCAGCTTATCCAGGGGGCTCAATGAAAAACTGTTTTTT

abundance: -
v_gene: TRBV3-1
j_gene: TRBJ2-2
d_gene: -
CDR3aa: CASSLRPIDTGELFF
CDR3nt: TGTGCCAGCAGCCTAAGACCTATTGACACCGGGGAGCTGTTTTTT

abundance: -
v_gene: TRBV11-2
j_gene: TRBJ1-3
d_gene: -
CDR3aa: CASSLDSAIQTSGNTIYF
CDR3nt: TGTGCCAGCAGCTTAGATTCGGCCATACAGACCTCTGGAAACACCATATATTTT

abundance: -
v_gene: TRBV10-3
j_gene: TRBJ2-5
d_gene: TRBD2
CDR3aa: CAIRKSGGGVETQYF
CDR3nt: TGTGCCATCAGGAAGAGCGGGGGGGGTGTAGAGACCCAGTACTTC

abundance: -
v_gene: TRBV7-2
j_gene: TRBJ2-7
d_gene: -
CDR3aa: CASSLARREQYF
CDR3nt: TGTGCCAGCAGCTTAGCGAGGAGAGAGCAGTACTTC

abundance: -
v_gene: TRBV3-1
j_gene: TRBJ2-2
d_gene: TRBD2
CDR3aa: CASRPHTGLPRELFF
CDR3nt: TGTGCCAGCAGGCCTCATACGGGACTACCCCGGGAGCTGTTTTTT

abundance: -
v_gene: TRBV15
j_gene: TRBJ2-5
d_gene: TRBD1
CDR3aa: CATSRGSDRAIVSETQYF
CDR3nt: TGTGCCACCAGCAGAGGCAGCGACAGGGCTATAGTATCAGAGACCCAGTACTTC

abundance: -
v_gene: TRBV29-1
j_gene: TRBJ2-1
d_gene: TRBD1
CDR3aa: CSVDLRGNEQFF
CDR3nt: TGCAGCGTTGACCTCAGGGGGAATGAGCAGTTCTTC

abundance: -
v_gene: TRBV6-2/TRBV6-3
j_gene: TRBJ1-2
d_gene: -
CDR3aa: CASSTRGAGGYTF
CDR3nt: TGTGCCAGCAGCACTCGTGGGGCTGGTGGCTACACCTTC

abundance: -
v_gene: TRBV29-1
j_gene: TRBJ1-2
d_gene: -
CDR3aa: CSVFTGNYGYTF
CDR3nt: TGCAGCGTCTTTACAGGGAACTATGGCTACACCTTC

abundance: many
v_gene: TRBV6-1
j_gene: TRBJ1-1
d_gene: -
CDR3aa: CASTRNTEAFF
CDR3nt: TGTGCCAGCACCCGCAACACTGAAGCTTTCTTT

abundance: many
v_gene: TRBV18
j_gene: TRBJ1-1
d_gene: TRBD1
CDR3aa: CASSPLDRGTEAFF
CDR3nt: TGTGCCAGCTCACCACTGGACAGGGGCACTGAAGCTTTCTTT

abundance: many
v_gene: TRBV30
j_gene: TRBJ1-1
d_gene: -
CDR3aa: CAWSVRSAAVEAFF
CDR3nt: TGTGCCTGGAGTGTGAGATCGGCGGCCGTAGAAGCTTTCTTT

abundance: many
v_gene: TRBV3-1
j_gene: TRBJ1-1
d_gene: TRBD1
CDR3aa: CASKPQGAEAFF
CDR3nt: TGTGCCAGCAAGCCCCAGGGGGCTGAAGCTTTCTTT

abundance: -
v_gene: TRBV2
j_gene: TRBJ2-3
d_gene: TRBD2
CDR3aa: CASSALAGSRTDTQYF
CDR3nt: TGTGCCAGCAGTGCGCTAGCGGGGTCCCGCACAGATACGCAGTATTTT

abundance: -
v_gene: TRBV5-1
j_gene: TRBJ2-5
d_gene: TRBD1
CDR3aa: CASSGGGPGTGETQYF
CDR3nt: TGCGCCAGCAGCGGCGGTGGGCCCGGGACAGGGGAGACCCAGTACTTC

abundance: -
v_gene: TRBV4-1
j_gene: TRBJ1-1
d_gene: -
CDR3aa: CASSQRSLRGPFYTEAFF
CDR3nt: TGCGCCAGCAGCCAAAGGTCCCTCCGGGGACCCTTTTACACTGAAGCTTTCTTT

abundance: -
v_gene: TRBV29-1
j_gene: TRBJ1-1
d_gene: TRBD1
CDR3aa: CSVTGGGTEAFF
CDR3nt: TGCAGCGTTACAGGGGGAGGCACTGAAGCTTTCTTT

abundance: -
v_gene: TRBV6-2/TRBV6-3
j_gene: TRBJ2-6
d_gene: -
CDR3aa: CASTRPTASGANVLTF
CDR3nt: TGTGCCAGCACACGGCCGACGGCCTCTGGGGCCAACGTCCTGACTTTC

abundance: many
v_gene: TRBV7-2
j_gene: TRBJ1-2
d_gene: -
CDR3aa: CASSLFEGTGGYTF
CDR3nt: TGTGCCAGCAGCTTATTCGAGGGAACGGGTGGCTACACCTTC

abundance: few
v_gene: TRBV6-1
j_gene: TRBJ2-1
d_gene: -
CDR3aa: CASSPEGLYNEQFF
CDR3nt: TGTGCCAGCAGTCCTGAGGGACTTTACAATGAGCAGTTCTTC

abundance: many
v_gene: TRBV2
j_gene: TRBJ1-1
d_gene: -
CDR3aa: CASTSQADTEAFF
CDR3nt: TGTGCCAGCACCTCGCAGGCAGACACTGAAGCTTTCTTT

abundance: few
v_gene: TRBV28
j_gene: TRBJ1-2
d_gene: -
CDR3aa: CASSPPGAGNYGYTF
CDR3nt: TGTGCCAGCAGTCCGCCGGGGGCCGGGAACTATGGCTACACCTTC

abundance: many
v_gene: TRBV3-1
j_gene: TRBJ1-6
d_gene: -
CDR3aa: CASSQKGWGDFSPLHF
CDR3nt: TGTGCCAGCAGCCAAAAGGGGTGGGGGGATTTTTCACCCCTCCACTTT

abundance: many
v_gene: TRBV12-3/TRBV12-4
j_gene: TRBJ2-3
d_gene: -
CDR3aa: CASTTGWSNTDTQYF
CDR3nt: TGTGCCAGCACTACAGGATGGTCAAACACAGATACGCAGTATTTT

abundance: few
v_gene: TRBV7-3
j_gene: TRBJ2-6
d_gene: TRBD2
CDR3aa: CASSFSSGGVPGANVLTF
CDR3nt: TGTGCCAGCAGCTTCTCTAGCGGGGGGGTCCCTGGGGCCAACGTCCTGACTTTC

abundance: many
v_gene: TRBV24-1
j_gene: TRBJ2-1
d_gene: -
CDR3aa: CATSRGNSVSEQFF
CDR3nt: TGTGCCACCAGCAGAGGGAATTCCGTCAGTGAGCAGTTCTTC